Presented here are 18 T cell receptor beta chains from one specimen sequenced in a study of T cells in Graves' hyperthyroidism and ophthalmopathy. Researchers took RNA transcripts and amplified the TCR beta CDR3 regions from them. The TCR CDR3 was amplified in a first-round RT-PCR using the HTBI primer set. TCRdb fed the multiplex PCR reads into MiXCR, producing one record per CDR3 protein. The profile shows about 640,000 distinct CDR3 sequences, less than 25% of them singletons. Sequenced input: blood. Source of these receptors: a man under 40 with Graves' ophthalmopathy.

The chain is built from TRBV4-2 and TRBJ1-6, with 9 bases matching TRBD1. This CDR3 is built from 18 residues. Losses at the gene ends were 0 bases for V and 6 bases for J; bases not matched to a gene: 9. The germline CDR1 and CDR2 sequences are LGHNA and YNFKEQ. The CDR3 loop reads CASSQDYTGTGSNSPLHF. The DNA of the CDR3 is TGTGCCAGCAGCCAAGATTATACCGGGACAGGGAGTAATTCACCCCTCCACTTT.

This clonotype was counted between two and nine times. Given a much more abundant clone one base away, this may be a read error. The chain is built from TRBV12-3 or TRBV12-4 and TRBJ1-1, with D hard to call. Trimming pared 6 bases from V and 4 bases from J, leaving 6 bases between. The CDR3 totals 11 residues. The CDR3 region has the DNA TGTGCCAGCAGGGGGTTCACTGAAGCTTTCTTT. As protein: CASRGFTEAFF.

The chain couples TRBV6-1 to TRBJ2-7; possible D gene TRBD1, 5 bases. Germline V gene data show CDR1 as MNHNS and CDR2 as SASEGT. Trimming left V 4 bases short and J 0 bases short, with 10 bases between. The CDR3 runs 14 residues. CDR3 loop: CASSASDSSYEQYF. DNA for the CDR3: TGTGCCAGCAGTGCGTCAGACAGCTCCTACGAGCAGTACTTC.

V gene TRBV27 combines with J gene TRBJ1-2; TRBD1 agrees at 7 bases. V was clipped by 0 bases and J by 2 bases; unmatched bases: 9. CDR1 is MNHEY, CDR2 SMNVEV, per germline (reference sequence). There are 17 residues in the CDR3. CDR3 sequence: CASSLSKRGPLNYGYTF. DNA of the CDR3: TGTGCCAGCAGTTTATCGAAAAGGGGGCCCTTAAACTATGGCTACACCTTC.

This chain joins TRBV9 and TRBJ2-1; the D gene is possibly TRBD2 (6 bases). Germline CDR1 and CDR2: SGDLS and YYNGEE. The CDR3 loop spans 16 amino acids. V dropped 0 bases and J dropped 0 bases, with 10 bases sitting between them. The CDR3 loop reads CASSVGVAVSYNEQFF. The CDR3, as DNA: TGTGCCAGCAGCGTAGGGGTAGCGGTCTCCTACAATGAGCAGTTCTTC. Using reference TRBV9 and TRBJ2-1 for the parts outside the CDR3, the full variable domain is DSGVTQTPKHLITATGQRVTLRCSPRSGDLSVYWYQQSLDQGLQFLIQYYNGEERAKGNILERFSAQQFPDLHSELNLSSLELGDSALYFCASSVGVAVSYNEQFFGPGTRLTVL.

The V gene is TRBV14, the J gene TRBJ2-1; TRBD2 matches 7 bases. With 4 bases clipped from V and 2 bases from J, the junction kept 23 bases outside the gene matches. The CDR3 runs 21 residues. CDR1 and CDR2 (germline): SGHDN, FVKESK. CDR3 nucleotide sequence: TGTGCCAGCAGCCGATCAGGGAGGGACCTCTCGTCCTTGAGCCCCTACAATGAGCAGTTCTTC. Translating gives CASSRSGRDLSSLSPYNEQFF.

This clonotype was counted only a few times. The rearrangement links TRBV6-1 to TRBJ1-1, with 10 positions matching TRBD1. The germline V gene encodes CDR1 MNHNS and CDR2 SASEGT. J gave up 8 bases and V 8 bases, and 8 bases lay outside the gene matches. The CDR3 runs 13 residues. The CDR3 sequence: CASVLGQGFEAFF. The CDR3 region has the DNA TGTGCCAGCGTTTTGGGACAGGGGTTCGAAGCTTTCTTT.

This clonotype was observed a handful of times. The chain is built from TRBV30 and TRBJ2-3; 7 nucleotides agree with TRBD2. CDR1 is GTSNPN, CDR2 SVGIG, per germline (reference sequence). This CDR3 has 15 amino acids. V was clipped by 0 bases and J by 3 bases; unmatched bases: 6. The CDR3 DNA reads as TGTGCCTGGAGTGTTCTGGAGGGAGGGACAGATACGCAGTATTTT. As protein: CAWSVLEGGTDTQYF.

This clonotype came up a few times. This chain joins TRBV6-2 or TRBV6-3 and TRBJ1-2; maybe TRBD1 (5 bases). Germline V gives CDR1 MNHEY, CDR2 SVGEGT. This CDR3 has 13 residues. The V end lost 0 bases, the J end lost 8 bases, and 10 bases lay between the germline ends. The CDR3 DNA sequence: TGTGCCAGCAGTTACTCTGGACATGACGGCTACACCTTC. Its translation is CASSYSGHDGYTF.

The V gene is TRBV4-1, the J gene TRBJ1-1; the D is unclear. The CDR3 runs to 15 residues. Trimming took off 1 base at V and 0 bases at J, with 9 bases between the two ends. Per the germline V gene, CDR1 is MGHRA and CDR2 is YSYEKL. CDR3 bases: TGCGCCAGCAGCCAAGCCGCGGGCGTGAACACTGAAGCTTTCTTT. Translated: CASSQAAGVNTEAFF.

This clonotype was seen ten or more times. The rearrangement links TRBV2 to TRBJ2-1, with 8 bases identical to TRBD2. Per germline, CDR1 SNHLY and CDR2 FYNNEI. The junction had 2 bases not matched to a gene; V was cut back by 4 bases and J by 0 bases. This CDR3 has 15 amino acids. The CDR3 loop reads CASSALAGSYNEQFF. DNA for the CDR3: TGTGCCAGCAGTGCCCTAGCGGGCTCCTACAATGAGCAGTTCTTC.

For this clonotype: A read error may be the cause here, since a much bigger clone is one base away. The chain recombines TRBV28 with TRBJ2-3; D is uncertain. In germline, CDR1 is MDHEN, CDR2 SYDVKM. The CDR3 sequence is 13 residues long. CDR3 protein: CANSLRLADTQYF. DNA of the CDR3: TGTGCCAACAGTCTCCGCCTGGCAGATACGCAGTATTTT.

CDR3 residues: CASQLAVDTGELFF. The CDR3 region has the DNA TGTGCCAGCCAGCTAGCGGTGGACACCGGGGAGCTGTTTTTT. The chain links TRBV6-2 or TRBV6-3 to TRBJ2-2; TRBD2 matches at 7 bases. Germline CDR1 MNHEY, CDR2 SVGEGT. This CDR3 has 14 amino acids. J lost 3 bases, V lost 8 bases, and 6 bases had no gene match.

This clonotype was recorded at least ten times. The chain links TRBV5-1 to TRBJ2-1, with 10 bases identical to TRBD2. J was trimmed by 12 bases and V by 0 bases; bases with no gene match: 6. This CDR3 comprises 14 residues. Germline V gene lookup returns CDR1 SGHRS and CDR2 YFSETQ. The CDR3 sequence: CASSLAIAGGGQFF. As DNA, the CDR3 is TGCGCCAGCAGCTTGGCCATAGCGGGGGGCGGGCAGTTCTTC.

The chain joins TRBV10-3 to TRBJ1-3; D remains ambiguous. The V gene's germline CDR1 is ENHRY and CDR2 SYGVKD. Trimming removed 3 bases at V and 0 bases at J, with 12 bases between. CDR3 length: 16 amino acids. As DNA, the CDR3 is TGTGCCATCAGTGACGGAAGGGCCTTCTCTGGAAACACCATATATTTT. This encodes CAISDGRAFSGNTIYF.

The CDR3 DNA is TGCGCCAGCAGTGAGGGGACAGGGGGTCGGGAGACCCAGTACTTC. It yields the protein CASSEGTGGRETQYF. The rearrangement links TRBV10-1 to TRBJ2-5, with 11 bases matching TRBD1. CDR1 and CDR2 from the germline V gene are WNHNN and SYGVQD (reference sequence). The V segment lost 2 bases and the J segment 5 bases; nucleotides outside the gene matches: 4. This CDR3 is built from 15 residues.

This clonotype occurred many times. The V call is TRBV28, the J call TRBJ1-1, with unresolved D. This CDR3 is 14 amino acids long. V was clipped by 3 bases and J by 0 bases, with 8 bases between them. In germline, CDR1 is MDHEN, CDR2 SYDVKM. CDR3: CASSLTSMNTEAFF. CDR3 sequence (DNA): TGTGCCAGCAGTTTGACATCTATGAACACTGAAGCTTTCTTT.

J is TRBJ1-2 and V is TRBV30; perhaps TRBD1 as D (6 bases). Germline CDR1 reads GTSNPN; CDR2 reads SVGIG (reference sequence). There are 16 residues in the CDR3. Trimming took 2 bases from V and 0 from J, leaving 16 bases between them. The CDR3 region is CAWSPTAGQANYGYTF. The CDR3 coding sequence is TGTGCCTGGAGTCCCACCGCGGGACAAGCTAACTATGGCTACACCTTC.